The 12 T cell receptor beta chains below were found in one sample sequenced in a study of blood T cell repertoires in COVID-19. TCRdb's copy holds only in-frame clones and misses some; the assay was immunoSEQ multiplex PCR. The repertoire holds 150,000 to 200,000 clones, with 60% to 80% as singletons. The sequencing input was peripheral blood. The origin of the receptors is a woman aged 65 to 85 with acute or convalescent COVID-19.

This clone was seen just once. The chain is built from TRBV6-5 and TRBJ2-1; 11 bases are a match to TRBD2. The J segment lost 8 bases and the V segment lost 5 bases, leaving 8 bases of the junction unmatched. The CDR3 spans 15 residues. Germline CDR1 and CDR2: MNHEY and SVGAGI. The chain's CDR3 is CASSHSGRALDEQFF. The CDR3 region has the DNA TGTGCCAGCAGTCATAGCGGGAGGGCCTTAGATGAGCAGTTCTTC.

CDR3 sequence: CASSSQGNQPQHF. Here the CDR3 DNA reads TGTGCCAGCAGCTCCCAGGGAAATCAGCCCCAGCATTTT. The rearrangement links TRBV5-8 to TRBJ1-5; D is possibly TRBD1 (5 bases). Germline assignment: CDR1 SGHTS and CDR2 YDEGEE. Trimming took 3 bases from V and 4 from J, leaving 8 bases between them. The CDR3 is made up of 13 amino acids.

A few counts support this clone. The J gene is TRBJ1-4, the V gene TRBV2; 7 bases are shared with TRBD1. The CDR3 contains 15 residues. Germline lookup yields CDR1 SNHLY and CDR2 FYNNEI. The ends lost 7 bases at V and 4 bases at J; junction bases unmatched: 9. The CDR3 coding sequence is TGTGCCAGCATCAGGTTCGGGACAGATAATGAAAAACTGTTTTTT. As protein: CASIRFGTDNEKLFF.

The V and J genes are TRBV19 and TRBJ2-1; D is undetermined. The ends were cut back, 3 bases at V and 9 bases at J, with 12 bases in the middle. CDR3 length: 13 residues. Germline CDR1 is LNHDA and CDR2 is SQIVND (reference sequence). The CDR3 nucleotides are TGTGCCAGTAGTATCAATGAGCTTGGTGAGCAGTTCTTC. Its translation: CASSINELGEQFF. Full variable domain (rest looked up from reference TRBV19 and TRBJ2-1): DGGITQSPKYLFRKEGQNVTLSCEQNLNHDAMYWYRQDPGQGLRLIYYSQIVNDFQKGDIAEGYSVSREKKESFPLTVTSAQKNPTAFYLCASSINELGEQFFGPGTRLTVL.

This rearrangement joins TRBV3-1 (or the pseudogene TRBV3-2) to TRBJ1-5, with TRBD1 identical over 7 bases. The junction had 7 bases not matched to a gene; V was cut back by 6 bases and J by 2 bases. Germline V lookup: CDR1 LGHDT, CDR2 YNNKEL (reference sequence). This CDR3 is built from 15 residues. The CDR3 spells CASSLRQGGNQPQHF. CDR3 in DNA: TGTGCCAGCAGTCTTCGACAGGGCGGCAATCAGCCCCAGCATTTT.

The genes are TRBV5-6 and TRBJ2-3; D is unresolved. The CDR3 length is 13 residues. Trimming stripped 4 bases from V and 2 bases from J, with 8 bases between. Per the germline V gene, CDR1 is SGHDT and CDR2 is YYEEEE. The CDR3 loop is CASSGRYTDTQYF. The CDR3 region has the DNA TGTGCCAGCAGCGGCCGATACACAGATACGCAGTATTTT.

This chain joins TRBV4-1 and TRBJ2-1; D uncertain. This CDR3 has 12 residues. With 6 bases removed from V and 5 bases from J, the gap between germline ends came to 8 bases. CDR1 and CDR2 (germline): MGHRA, YSYEKL. CDR3 nucleotides: TGCGCCAGCAGGTCCCACAACAATGAGCAGTTCTTC. Translating it yields CASRSHNNEQFF.

The chain combines TRBV5-4 with TRBJ2-7, with 9 bases fitting TRBD2. Germline V gene sequence: CDR1 SGHNT, CDR2 YYREEE (reference sequence). The CDR3 contains 15 residues. V gave up 2 bases and J gave up 4 bases; unmatched junction bases: 7. CDR3 in amino acids: CASSFGTSKTYEQYF. As DNA, the CDR3 is TGTGCCAGCAGCTTTGGGACTAGCAAAACTTACGAGCAGTACTTC.

The rearrangement links TRBV12-1 to TRBJ2-1; whether TRBD2, the table's D call, matches the DNA was not checked. TRBV12-1 is reported as a pseudogene. The CDR3 has 17 amino acids. For the CDR3, the DNA is TGTGCCAGCAGCTTTGCCCTCGCGGCCAGCTCCTACAATGAGCAGTTCTTC. This encodes CASSFALAASSYNEQFF.

The rearrangement links TRBV27 to TRBJ2-3; 11 bases map to TRBD1. Germline trimming cut 5 bases from V and 4 bases from J; bases unmatched to any gene: 20. This CDR3 spans 20 amino acids. CDR1 MNHEY and CDR2 SMNVEV come from the germline V gene (reference sequence). CDR3: CASSRSDRGQVGAGADTQYF. The CDR3 nucleotides are TGTGCCAGCAGTCGCTCGGACAGGGGGCAGGTTGGGGCGGGGGCAGATACGCAGTATTTT.

The J gene is TRBJ2-7, the V gene TRBV11-3; possible D gene TRBD2, 6 bases. The germline CDR1 and CDR2 sequences are SGHNT and YENEEA. CDR3 size: 12 residues. V lost 5 bases, J lost 7 bases, and 12 bases lay in between. CDR3 DNA: TGTGCCAGCAGCCGAGGTGGGAGGGAGCAGTACTTC. This codes for CASSRGGREQYF.

The V gene is TRBV4-2, the J gene TRBJ2-7, with 11 nucleotides matching TRBD2. CDR1 and CDR2 (germline): LGHNA, YNFKEQ. V lost 2 bases, J lost 0 bases, and 3 bases stayed unmatched. This CDR3 region has 16 residues. In nucleotides, the CDR3 is TGTGCCAGCAGCCAAATCGGGACTAGCGGCTCCTACGAGCAGTACTTC. It specifies CASSQIGTSGSYEQYF.